Given below is one T cell receptor beta chain in context. The PCR employed 60 Vbeta primers together with 13 Jbeta primers. Assay: immunoSEQ multiplex PCR; the TCRdb copy retains only in-frame clones and omits some. The profile covers about 130,000 clones, with approximately 61% appearing a single time and 1.5% to 2% taken by the ten largest. The source of the sample is a study of cytomegalovirus exposure and HLA in healthy donors. V dropped 0 bases and J dropped 1 base, with 9 bases sitting between them. The CDR3 is 15 amino acids. In germline, CDR1 is LNHNV, CDR2 YYDKDF (reference sequence). Nobody recorded the CMV serostatus of this donor.

The sequence came from a human donor in good health. V usage is TRBV15 and J usage is TRBJ2-5; D ambiguous. Sequenced material: PBMCs. This chain's CDR3 is CATSRDPQAQETQYF. In DNA, the CDR3 is TGTGCCACCAGCAGAGATCCGCAGGCCCAAGAGACCCAGTACTTC.